Listed below are T cell receptor beta chains from one sample, sequenced in a study of Graves' ophthalmopathy and Graves' hyperthyroidism. TCRdb processed the multiplex PCR reads anew with MiXCR; each CDR3 protein has one entry. The repertoire has hundreds of thousands of distinct CDR3 sequences, roughly 20% of them found once; the top ten carry roughly 7.4%. What was sequenced was peripheral blood. The receptors shown here come from a woman aged 18 to 35 with stable Graves' hyperthyroidism. Some clones in this sample may be carry-over from other donors' samples. The CDR3 runs from the conserved cysteine through the conserved F or W. Fields, in order: V gene, D gene, J gene, clone size, CDR3 DNA, CDR3 protein. A D gene is named only where the DNA matches it firmly. Clone size appears in some rows only: once, few, many, or a class for an expanded clone.

v_gene: TRBV24-1
d_gene: .
j_gene: TRBJ2-7
abundance: many
CDR3nt: TGTGCCACCAGTGAGAGGGGCCATCAACATTACGAGCAGTACTTC
CDR3aa: CATSERGHQHYEQYF

v_gene: TRBV6-1
d_gene: TRBD2
j_gene: TRBJ2-7
abundance: many
CDR3nt: TGTGCCAGCAGCCACTACCGGGGGGGCCGCGTGGACGAGCAGTACTTC
CDR3aa: CASSHYRGGRVDEQYF

v_gene: TRBV6-1
d_gene: TRBD1
j_gene: TRBJ1-1
abundance: many
CDR3nt: TGTGCCAGCAGTGGGGGACAGTTGAAGAACACTGAAGCTTTCTTT
CDR3aa: CASSGGQLKNTEAFF

v_gene: TRBV7-3
d_gene: TRBD2
j_gene: TRBJ2-2
abundance: .
CDR3nt: TGTGCCAGCAGCGATTCGGGGGGACCGAACACCGGGGAGCTGTTTTTT
CDR3aa: CASSDSGGPNTGELFF

v_gene: TRBV2
d_gene: TRBD2
j_gene: TRBJ2-5
abundance: few
CDR3nt: TGTGCCACCGAACTAGTCGGGGAGGGGCTAGTGTACTTC
CDR3aa: CATELVGEGLVYF

v_gene: TRBV6-2/TRBV6-3
d_gene: TRBD2
j_gene: TRBJ2-7
abundance: many
CDR3nt: TGTGCCAGCAGTTACTCGATTGCGGGGGGGGACTACGAGCAGTACTTC
CDR3aa: CASSYSIAGGDYEQYF

v_gene: TRBV9
d_gene: TRBD1
j_gene: TRBJ2-7
abundance: .
CDR3nt: TGTGCCAGCAGCGTAGGGGACAGGGTGAACTATGAGCAGTACTTC
CDR3aa: CASSVGDRVNYEQYF

v_gene: TRBV11-2
d_gene: TRBD1
j_gene: TRBJ1-6
abundance: many
CDR3nt: TGTGCCAGCAGCCCAAGGACAGGGGTGGATTCACCCCTCCACTTT
CDR3aa: CASSPRTGVDSPLHF

v_gene: TRBV6-1
d_gene: .
j_gene: TRBJ1-2
abundance: many
CDR3nt: TGTGCCAGTACCGGGGATTCCTATGGCTACACCTTC
CDR3aa: CASTGDSYGYTF

v_gene: TRBV20-1
d_gene: .
j_gene: TRBJ1-1
abundance: many
CDR3nt: TGCAGTGCTATTCCCTCGACGGTGGAGACTGAAGCTTTCTTT
CDR3aa: CSAIPSTVETEAFF

v_gene: TRBV11-3
d_gene: .
j_gene: TRBJ1-5
abundance: many
CDR3nt: TGTGCCAGCAGCCTTCCCGTGCCTTACAGGCCCCAGCATTTT
CDR3aa: CASSLPVPYRPQHF